Listed below are T cell receptor beta chains from one sample, sequenced in a study of blood T cells in healthy people across ages. TCRdb re-analysed the 5' RACE reads in MiXCR, keeping a single row per CDR3 protein. Of about 1.4 million distinct CDR3 sequences in the sample, approximately 60% were seen once. Sequences were obtained from blood. The receptors derive from a man between 18 and 29 years old in good health. Each CDR3 is given with its conserved first and last residue. The D gene is left open where the match is weak. Clone size is not always given. Where it is, it says once, few, many or a class for expanded clones.

cdr3_aa,cdr3_nt,j_call,v_call,d_call,clone_size
CSAGQLFEQYF,TGCAGTGCGGGACAGCTTTTCGAGCAGTACTTC,TRBJ2-7,TRBV20-1,TRBD1,-
CASSSTASTDTQYF,TGCGCCAGCAGTTCTACAGCTAGCACAGATACGCAGTATTTT,TRBJ2-3,TRBV10-1,-,-
CASSYGDRVGTEAFF,TGTGCCAGCAGTTACGGGGACAGGGTGGGCACTGAAGCTTTCTTT,TRBJ1-1,TRBV6-2/TRBV6-3,TRBD1,-
CSARDRANYEQYF,TGCAGTGCCAGGGACAGGGCGAACTACGAGCAGTACTTC,TRBJ2-7,TRBV20-1,TRBD1,many
CASNSHIQGVSGYTF,TGTGCCAGCAACTCCCACATCCAGGGTGTCAGTGGCTACACCTTC,TRBJ1-2,TRBV28,-,-
CASSRTAGLAGSKNIQYF,TGTGCCAGCAGCCGAACTGCGGGACTAGCGGGATCCAAAAACATTCAGTACTTC,TRBJ2-4,TRBV3-1,TRBD2,-
CASSPRDRRYNEQFF,TGTGCCAGCAGCCCCCGAGACAGGAGGTACAATGAGCAGTTCTTC,TRBJ2-1,TRBV5-5,-,-
CSALPGASGANVLTF,TGCAGTGCTCTCCCAGGGGCCTCTGGGGCCAACGTCCTGACTTTC,TRBJ2-6,TRBV20-1,-,few
CSVSGETSGGDNEQFF,TGCAGCGTCTCTGGAGAGACTAGCGGGGGGGACAATGAGCAGTTCTTC,TRBJ2-1,TRBV29-1,TRBD2,-
CASSYSRGRGYEQYF,TGTGCCAGCAGTTACTCGAGAGGCAGGGGGTACGAGCAGTACTTC,TRBJ2-7,TRBV6-6,TRBD1,-
CSVDRVAGGSGSYNEQFF,TGCAGCGTTGATAGAGTAGCGGGGGGGTCTGGCTCCTACAATGAGCAGTTCTTC,TRBJ2-1,TRBV29-1,TRBD2,few
CASSQTPGNTGELFF,TGCGCCAGCAGCCAGACCCCGGGGAACACCGGGGAGCTGTTTTTT,TRBJ2-2,TRBV4-1,-,-
CAITTAYNEQYF,TGTGCCATCACTACGGCCTACAATGAGCAGTACTTC,TRBJ2-7,TRBV10-3,-,-
CAISALAETQYF,TGTGCCATCAGTGCGCTAGCGGAGACCCAGTACTTC,TRBJ2-5,TRBV10-3,-,-
CASRPSEGTDTQYF,TGCGCCAGCAGACCCTCGGAGGGGACGGATACGCAGTATTTT,TRBJ2-3,TRBV4-1,-,-
CSVQPGRAYNEQFF,TGCAGCGTTCAACCGGGCAGGGCCTACAATGAGCAGTTCTTC,TRBJ2-1,TRBV29-1,-,few
CASSGTSWTGLNTGELFF,TGTGCCAGCAGCGGCACAAGCTGGACGGGACTAAATACCGGGGAGCTGTTTTTT,TRBJ2-2,TRBV11-1,TRBD2,-
CASSYGTTEAFF,TGTGCCAGCAGTTACGGTACCACTGAAGCTTTCTTT,TRBJ1-1,TRBV6-5,-,few
CSVVEPGGYEQYF,TGCAGCGTTGTCGAGCCCGGGGGTTACGAGCAGTACTTC,TRBJ2-7,TRBV29-1,-,many
CASSQGPTYTEAFF,TGTGCCAGCAGCCAAGGGCCGACATACACTGAAGCTTTCTTT,TRBJ1-1,TRBV3-1,-,-
CASSPRQAANYGYTF,TGCGCCAGCAGCCCACGACAGGCCGCTAACTATGGCTACACCTTC,TRBJ1-2,TRBV5-1,-,-
CASRAMTEGQPQHF,TGTGCCAGCAGAGCCATGACGGAGGGTCAGCCCCAGCATTTT,TRBJ1-5,TRBV2,-,few
CASRAAGLATYNEQFF,TGTGCCAGCAGAGCAGCGGGACTAGCGACCTACAATGAGCAGTTCTTC,TRBJ2-1,TRBV28,TRBD2,once
CASSVFDRSELFF,TGTGCCAGCAGCGTTTTCGATCGAAGCGAACTGTTTTTT,TRBJ1-4,TRBV9,-,-
CASSQEAAPENEQFF,TGCGCCAGCAGCCAAGAGGCCGCCCCCGAGAATGAGCAGTTCTTC,TRBJ2-1,TRBV4-3,-,-
CASRVIAGGNEQYF,TGTGCCAGCAGGGTAATAGCTGGCGGGAACGAGCAGTACTTC,TRBJ2-7,TRBV28,-,once
CSASLGQGGYTEAFF,TGCAGTGCTAGCCTGGGACAGGGGGGATACACTGAAGCTTTCTTT,TRBJ1-1,TRBV20-1,TRBD1,-
CSVEVAQAPAGEQFF,TGCAGCGTTGAAGTAGCACAGGCCCCCGCCGGTGAGCAGTTCTTC,TRBJ2-1,TRBV29-1,-,-
CASSLGLREVVQPQHF,TGTGCCAGCAGCTTAGGGTTGAGGGAGGTGGTACAGCCCCAGCATTTT,TRBJ1-5,TRBV11-2,-,-
CASTPLERIDGYTF,TGTGCCAGCACCCCATTAGAGAGGATAGATGGCTACACCTTC,TRBJ1-2,TRBV6-2/TRBV6-3,-,-
CASSYAVITTGGEAEQYF,TGCGCCAGCAGCTACGCGGTAATCACTACAGGGGGTGAAGCCGAGCAGTACTTC,TRBJ2-7,TRBV5-1,TRBD1,-
CASSLTGGSEQYF,TGTGCCAGCAGTTTAACAGGGGGGTCTGAGCAGTACTTC,TRBJ2-7,TRBV27,TRBD1,-
CASTERGIQALHF,TGTGCCAGCACCGAGCGAGGAATTCAGGCCCTCCACTTT,TRBJ1-6,TRBV2,-,-
CATSLELGSYNEQFF,TGTGCCACCTCGCTTGAGTTGGGCTCCTACAATGAGCAGTTCTTC,TRBJ2-1,TRBV3-1,-,-
CASSLASHWDIQYF,TGTGCCAGCAGCTTGGCGAGTCACTGGGACATTCAGTACTTC,TRBJ2-4,TRBV5-6,-,-
CASSLRPPERDRGLDEQFF,TGTGCCAGCAGCTTGCGCCCTCCGGAGCGGGACAGGGGGCTCGATGAGCAGTTCTTC,TRBJ2-1,TRBV5-6,TRBD1,once
CASSFQPGQGYNEQFF,TGTGCCAGCAGCTTTCAACCCGGACAGGGCTACAATGAGCAGTTCTTC,TRBJ2-1,TRBV7-2,TRBD1,few
CSIRTDRTGELFF,TGCAGCATAAGGACAGACCGGACCGGGGAGCTGTTTTTT,TRBJ2-2,TRBV29-1,-,-
CAISEFAGGTDTQYF,TGTGCCATCAGTGAGTTTGCGGGGGGCACAGATACGCAGTATTTT,TRBJ2-3,TRBV10-3,TRBD2,few
CASSQRQGVQAEKLFF,TGCGCCAGCAGCCAACGACAGGGAGTTCAGGCGGAAAAACTGTTTTTT,TRBJ1-4,TRBV4-1,TRBD1,once